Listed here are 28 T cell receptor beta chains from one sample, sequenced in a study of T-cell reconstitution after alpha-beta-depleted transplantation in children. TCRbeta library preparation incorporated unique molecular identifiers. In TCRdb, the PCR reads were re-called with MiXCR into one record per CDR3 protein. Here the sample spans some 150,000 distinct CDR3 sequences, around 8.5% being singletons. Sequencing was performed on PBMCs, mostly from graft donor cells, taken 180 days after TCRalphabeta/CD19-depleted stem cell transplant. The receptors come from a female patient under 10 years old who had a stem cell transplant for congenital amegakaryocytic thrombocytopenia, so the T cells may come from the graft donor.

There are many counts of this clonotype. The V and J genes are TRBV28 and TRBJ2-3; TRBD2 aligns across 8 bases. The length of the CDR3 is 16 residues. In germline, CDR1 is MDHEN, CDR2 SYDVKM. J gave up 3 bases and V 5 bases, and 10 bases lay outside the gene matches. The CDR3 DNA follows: TGTGCCAGCAGTCTAACACCCGGGACTAGGACAGATACGCAGTATTTT. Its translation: CASSLTPGTRTDTQYF. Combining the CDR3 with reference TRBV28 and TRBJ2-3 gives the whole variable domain DVKVTQSSRYLVKRTGEKVFLECVQDMDHENMFWYRQDPGLGLRLIYFSYDVKMKEKGDIPEGYSVSREKKERFSLILESASTNQTSMYLCASSLTPGTRTDTQYFGPGTRLTVL.

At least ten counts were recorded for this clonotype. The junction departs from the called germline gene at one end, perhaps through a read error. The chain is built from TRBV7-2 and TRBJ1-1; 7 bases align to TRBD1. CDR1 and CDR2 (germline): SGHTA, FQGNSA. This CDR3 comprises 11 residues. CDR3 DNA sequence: TGTGCTAGCAGGGGGGGCACTGAAGCTTTCTTT. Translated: CASRGGTEAFF.

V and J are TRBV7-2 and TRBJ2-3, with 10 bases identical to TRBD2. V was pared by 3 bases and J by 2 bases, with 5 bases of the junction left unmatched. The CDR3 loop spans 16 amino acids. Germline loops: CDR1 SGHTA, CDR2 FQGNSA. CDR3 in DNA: TGTGCCAGCAGCTTCATAGCGGGGGGCTACACAGATACGCAGTATTTT. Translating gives CASSFIAGGYTDTQYF. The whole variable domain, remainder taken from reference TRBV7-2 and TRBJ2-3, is GAGVSQSPSNKVTEKGKDVELRCDPISGHTALYWYRQSLGQGLEFLIYFQGNSAPDKSGLPSDRFSAERTGGSVSTLTIQRTQQEDSAVYLCASSFIAGGYTDTQYFGPGTRLTVL.

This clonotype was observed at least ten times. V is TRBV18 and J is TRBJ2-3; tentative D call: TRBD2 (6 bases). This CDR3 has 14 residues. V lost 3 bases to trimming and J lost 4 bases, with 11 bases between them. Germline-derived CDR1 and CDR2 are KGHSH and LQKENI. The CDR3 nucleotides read TGTGCCAGCTCACCCGGACTAAGACCAGATACGCAGTATTTT. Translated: CASSPGLRPDTQYF.

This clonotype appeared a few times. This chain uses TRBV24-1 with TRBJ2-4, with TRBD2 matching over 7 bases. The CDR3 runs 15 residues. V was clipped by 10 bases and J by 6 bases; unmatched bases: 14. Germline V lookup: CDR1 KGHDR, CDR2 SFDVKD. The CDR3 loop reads CATGHIAGVGNIQYF. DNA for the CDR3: TGTGCCACTGGGCATATAGCGGGTGTGGGAAACATTCAGTACTTC.

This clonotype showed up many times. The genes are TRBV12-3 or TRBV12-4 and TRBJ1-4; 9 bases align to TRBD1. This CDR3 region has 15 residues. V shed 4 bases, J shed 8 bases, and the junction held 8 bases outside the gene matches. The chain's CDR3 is CASSWTGVFGEKLFF. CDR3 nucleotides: TGTGCCAGCAGTTGGACAGGGGTATTCGGGGAAAAACTGTTTTTT.

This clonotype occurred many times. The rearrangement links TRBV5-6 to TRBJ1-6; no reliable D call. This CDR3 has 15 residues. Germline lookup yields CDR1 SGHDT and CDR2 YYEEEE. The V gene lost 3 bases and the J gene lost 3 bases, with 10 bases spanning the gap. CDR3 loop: CASSYKELYNSPLHF. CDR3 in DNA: TGTGCCAGCAGCTACAAGGAACTCTATAATTCACCCCTCCACTTT.

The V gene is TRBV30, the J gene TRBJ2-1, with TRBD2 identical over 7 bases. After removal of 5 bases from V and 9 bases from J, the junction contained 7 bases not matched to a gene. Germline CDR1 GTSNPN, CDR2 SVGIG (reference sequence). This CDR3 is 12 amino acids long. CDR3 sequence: CAWAGTTVEQFF. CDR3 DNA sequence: TGTGCCTGGGCCGGGACTACCGTTGAGCAGTTCTTC.

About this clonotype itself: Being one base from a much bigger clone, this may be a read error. The CDR3 nucleotides are TGCGCCAGCAGCTCGGCTGGGCCCCTGGCTGAAGCTTTCTTT. Its translation is CASSSAGPLAEAFF. The gene calls are TRBV5-1 and TRBJ1-1; D not resolved. The CDR3 covers 14 residues. V shed 3 bases and J shed 6 bases, with 15 bases lying between them. The germline gives CDR1 SGHRS, CDR2 YFSETQ.

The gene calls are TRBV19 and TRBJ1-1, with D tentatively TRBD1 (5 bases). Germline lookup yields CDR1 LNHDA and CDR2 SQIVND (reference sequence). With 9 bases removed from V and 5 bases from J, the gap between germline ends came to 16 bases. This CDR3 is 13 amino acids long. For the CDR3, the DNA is TGTGCCAGCCGCAAGACAGTTGAGACTGAAGCTTTCTTT. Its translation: CASRKTVETEAFF.

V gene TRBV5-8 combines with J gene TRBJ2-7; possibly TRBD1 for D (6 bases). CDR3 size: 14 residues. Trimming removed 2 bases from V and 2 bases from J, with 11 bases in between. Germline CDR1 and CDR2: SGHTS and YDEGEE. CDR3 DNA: TGTGCCAGCAGCTTACAGGGTAACCCCTACGAGCAGTACTTC. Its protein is CASSLQGNPYEQYF. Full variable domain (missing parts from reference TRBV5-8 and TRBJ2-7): EAGVTQSPTHLIKTRGQQATLRCSPISGHTSVYWYQQALGLGLQFLLWYDEGEERNRGNFPPRFSGRQFPNYSSELNVNALELEDSALYLCASSLQGNPYEQYFGPGTRLTVT.

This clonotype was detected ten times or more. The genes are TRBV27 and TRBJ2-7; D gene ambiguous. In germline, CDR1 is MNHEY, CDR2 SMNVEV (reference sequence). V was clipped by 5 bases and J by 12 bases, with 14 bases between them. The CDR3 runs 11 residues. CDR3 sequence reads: CASSPSDGRYF. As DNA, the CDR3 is TGTGCCAGCAGTCCTTCGGACGGACGGTACTTC.

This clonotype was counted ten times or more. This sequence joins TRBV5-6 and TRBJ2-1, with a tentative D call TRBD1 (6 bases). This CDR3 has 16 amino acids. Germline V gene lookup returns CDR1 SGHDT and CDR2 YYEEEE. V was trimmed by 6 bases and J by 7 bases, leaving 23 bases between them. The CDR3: CASISVGALGVNEQFF. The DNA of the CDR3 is TGTGCCAGCATATCGGTGGGGGCCCTGGGAGTAAATGAGCAGTTCTTC.

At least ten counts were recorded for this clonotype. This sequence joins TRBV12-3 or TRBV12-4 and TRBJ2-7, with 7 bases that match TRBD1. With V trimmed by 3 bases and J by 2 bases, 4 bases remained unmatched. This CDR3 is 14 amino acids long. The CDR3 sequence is CASSFWQGAYEQYF. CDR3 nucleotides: TGTGCCAGCAGTTTCTGGCAGGGGGCCTACGAGCAGTACTTC.

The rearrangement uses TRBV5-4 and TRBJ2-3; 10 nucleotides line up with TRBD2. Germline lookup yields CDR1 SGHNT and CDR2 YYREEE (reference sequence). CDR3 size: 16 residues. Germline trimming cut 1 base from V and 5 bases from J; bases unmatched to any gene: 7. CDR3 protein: CASSLWLAGVGDTQYF. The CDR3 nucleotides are TGTGCCAGCAGCTTGTGGCTAGCGGGAGTAGGAGATACGCAGTATTTT. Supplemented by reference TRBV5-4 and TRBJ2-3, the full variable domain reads ETGVTQSPTHLIKTRGQQVTLRCSSQSGHNTVSWYQQALGQGPQFIFQYYREEENGRGNFPPRFSGLQFPNYSSELNVNALELDDSALYLCASSLWLAGVGDTQYFGPGTRLTVL.

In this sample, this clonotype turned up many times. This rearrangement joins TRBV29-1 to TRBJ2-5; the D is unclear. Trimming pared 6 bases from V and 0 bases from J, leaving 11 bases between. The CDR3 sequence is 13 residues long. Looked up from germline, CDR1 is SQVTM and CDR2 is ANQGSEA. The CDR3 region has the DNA TGCAGCGTCGTGAGTTTTCACCAAGAGACCCAGTACTTC. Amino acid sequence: CSVVSFHQETQYF. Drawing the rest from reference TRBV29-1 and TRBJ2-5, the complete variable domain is SAVISQKPSRDICQRGTSLTIQCQVDSQVTMMFWYRQQPGQSLTLIATANQGSEATYESGFVIDKFPISRPNLTFSTLTVSNMSPEDSSIYLCSVVSFHQETQYFGPGTRLLVL.

The CDR3 region is CASSLRATSGVKGGNVLTF. Written as DNA, the CDR3 is TGTGCCAGCAGTTTAAGGGCGACCAGCGGGGTAAAGGGTGGCAACGTCCTGACTTTC. The rearrangement joins TRBV12-3 or TRBV12-4 to TRBJ2-6; TRBD2 agrees at 7 bases. The CDR3 has 19 residues. J lost 9 bases, V lost 2 bases, and 19 bases had no gene match.

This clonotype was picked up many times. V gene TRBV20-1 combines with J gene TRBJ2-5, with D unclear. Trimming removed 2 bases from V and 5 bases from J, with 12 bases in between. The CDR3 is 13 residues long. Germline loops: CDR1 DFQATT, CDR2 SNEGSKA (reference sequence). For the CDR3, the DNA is TGCAGTGCTAGATCATTGGTTCGGGAGACCCAGTACTTC. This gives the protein CSARSLVRETQYF.

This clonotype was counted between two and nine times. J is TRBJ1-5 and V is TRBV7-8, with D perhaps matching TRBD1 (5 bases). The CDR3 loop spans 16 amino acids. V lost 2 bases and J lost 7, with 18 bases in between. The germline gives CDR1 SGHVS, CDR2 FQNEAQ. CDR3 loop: CASSLNGGWVRQPQHF. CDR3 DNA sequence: TGTGCCAGCAGCTTAAACGGGGGGTGGGTTCGACAGCCCCAGCATTTT.

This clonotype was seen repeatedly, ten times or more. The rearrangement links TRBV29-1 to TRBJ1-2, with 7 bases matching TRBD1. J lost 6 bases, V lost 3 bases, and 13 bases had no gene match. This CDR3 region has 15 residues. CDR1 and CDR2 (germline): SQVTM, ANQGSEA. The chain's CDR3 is CSVEIKGASLHGYTF. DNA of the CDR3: TGCAGCGTTGAGATTAAGGGGGCATCTTTACATGGCTACACCTTC.

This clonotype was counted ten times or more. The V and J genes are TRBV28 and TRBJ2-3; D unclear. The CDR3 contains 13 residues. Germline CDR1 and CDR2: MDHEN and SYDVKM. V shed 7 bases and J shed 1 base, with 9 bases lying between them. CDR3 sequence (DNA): TGTGCCAGCAATCGTCGCGGCACAGATACGCAGTATTTT. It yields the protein CASNRRGTDTQYF.

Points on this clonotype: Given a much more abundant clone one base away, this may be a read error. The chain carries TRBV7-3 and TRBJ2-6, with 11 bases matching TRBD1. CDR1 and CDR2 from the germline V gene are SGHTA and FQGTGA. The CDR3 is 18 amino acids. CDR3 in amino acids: CASSHLGTGGSGANGLTF. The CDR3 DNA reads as TGTGCCAGCAGTCATCTCGGGACAGGGGGATCGGGGGCCAACGGCCTGACTTTC.

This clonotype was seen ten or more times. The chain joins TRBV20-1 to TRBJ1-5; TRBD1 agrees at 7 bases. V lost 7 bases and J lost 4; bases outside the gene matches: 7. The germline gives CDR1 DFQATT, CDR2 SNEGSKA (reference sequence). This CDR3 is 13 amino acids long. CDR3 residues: CSVRQGTNQPQHF. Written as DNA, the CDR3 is TGCAGTGTTCGACAGGGTACAAATCAGCCCCAGCATTTT.

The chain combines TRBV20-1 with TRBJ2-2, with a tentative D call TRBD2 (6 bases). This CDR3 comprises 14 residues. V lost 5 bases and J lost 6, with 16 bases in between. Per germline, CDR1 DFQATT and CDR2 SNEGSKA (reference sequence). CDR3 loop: CSAGGASYAGELFF. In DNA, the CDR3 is TGCAGTGCTGGCGGGGCTAGTTATGCCGGGGAGCTGTTTTTT.

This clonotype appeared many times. CDR3 residues: CASSPNYNPRYF. Here the CDR3 DNA reads TGCGCCAGCAGCCCAAATTATAACCCCCGGTATTTT. The rearrangement uses TRBV5-1 and TRBJ2-3; no clear D gene. Trimming took off 4 bases at V and 14 bases at J, with 17 bases between the two ends. The CDR3 contains 12 residues. Germline V gene data show CDR1 as SGHRS and CDR2 as YFSETQ.

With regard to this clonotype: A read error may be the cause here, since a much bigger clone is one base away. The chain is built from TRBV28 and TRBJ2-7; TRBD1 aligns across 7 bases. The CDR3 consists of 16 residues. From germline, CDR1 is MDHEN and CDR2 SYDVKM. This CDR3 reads CASRNLHPTRGYDQYF. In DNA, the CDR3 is TGTGCCAGCAGAAACCTACATCCCACCAGGGGGTACGACCAGTACTTC.

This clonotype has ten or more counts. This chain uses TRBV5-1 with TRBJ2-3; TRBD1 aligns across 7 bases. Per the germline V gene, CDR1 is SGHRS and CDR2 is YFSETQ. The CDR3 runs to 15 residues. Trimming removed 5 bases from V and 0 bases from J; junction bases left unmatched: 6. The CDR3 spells CASSRDSTSTDTQYF. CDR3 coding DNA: TGCGCCAGCAGTCGGGACAGTACTAGCACAGATACGCAGTATTTT.

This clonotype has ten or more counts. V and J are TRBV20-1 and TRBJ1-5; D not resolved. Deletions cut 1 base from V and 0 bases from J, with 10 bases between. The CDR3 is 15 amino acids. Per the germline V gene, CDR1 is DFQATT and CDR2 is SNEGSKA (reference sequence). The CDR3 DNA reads TGCAGTGCTAGAGTCGAACTTCATAGCAATCAGCCCCAGCATTTT. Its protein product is CSARVELHSNQPQHF.